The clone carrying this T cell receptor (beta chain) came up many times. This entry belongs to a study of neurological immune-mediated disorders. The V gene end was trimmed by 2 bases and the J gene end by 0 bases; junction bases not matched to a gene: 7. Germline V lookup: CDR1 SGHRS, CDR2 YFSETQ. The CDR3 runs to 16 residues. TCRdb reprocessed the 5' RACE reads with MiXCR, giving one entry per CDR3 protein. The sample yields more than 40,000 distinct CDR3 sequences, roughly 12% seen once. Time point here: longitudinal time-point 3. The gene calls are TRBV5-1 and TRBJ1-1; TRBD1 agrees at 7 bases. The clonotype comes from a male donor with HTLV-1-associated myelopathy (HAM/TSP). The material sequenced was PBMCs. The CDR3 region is CASSFGTAHMNTEAFF. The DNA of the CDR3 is TGCGCCAGCAGCTTTGGGACAGCACATATGAACACTGAAGCTTTCTTT. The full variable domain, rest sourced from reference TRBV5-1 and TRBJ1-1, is KAGVTQTPRYLIKTRGQQVTLSCSPISGHRSVSWYQQTPGQGLQFLFEYFSETQRNKGNFPGRFSGRQFSNSRSEMNVSTLELGDSALYLCASSFGTAHMNTEAFFGQGTRLTVV.